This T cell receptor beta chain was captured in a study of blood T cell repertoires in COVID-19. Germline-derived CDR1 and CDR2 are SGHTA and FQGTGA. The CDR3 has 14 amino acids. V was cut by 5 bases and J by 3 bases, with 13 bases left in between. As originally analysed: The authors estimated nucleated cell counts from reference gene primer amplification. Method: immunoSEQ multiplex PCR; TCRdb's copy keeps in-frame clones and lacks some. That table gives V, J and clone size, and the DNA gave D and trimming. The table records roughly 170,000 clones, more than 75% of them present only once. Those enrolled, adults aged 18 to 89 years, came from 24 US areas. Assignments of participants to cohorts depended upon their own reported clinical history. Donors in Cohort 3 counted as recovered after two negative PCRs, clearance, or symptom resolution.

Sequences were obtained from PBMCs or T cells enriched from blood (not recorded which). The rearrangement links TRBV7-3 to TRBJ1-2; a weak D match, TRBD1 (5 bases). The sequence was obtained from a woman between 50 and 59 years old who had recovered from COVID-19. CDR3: CASSPGGRDYGYTF. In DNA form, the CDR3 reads TGTGCCAGCAGCCCCGGGGGACGAGACTATGGCTACACCTTC.